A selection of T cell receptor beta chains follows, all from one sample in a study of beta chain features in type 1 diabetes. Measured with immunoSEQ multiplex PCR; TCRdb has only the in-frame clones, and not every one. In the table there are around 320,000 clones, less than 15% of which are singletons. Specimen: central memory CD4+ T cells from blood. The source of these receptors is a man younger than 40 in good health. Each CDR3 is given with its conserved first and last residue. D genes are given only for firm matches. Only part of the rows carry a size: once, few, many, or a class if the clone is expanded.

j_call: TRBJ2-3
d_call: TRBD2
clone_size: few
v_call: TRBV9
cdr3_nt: TGTGCCAGCAGCTCACCCACTAGCGGGACAGATACGCAGTATTTT
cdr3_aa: CASSSPTSGTDTQYF

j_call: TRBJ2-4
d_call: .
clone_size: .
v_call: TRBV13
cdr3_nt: TGTGCCAGCAGCTACACGCCTCCCGGGACTCGGACGACCAAAAACATTCAGTACTTC
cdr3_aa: CASSYTPPGTRTTKNIQYF

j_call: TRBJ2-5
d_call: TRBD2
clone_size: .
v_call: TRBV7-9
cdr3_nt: TGTGCCAGCCGCGACCCGACTAGCGGGAGCATCCAAGAGACCCAGTACTTC
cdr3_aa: CASRDPTSGSIQETQYF

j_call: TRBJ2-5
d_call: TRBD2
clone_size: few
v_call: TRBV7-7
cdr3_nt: TGTGCCAGCAGCCCCAGTAGCGGGGGGGCCCAAGAGACCCAGTACTTC
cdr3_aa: CASSPSSGGAQETQYF

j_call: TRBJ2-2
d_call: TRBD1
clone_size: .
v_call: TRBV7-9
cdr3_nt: TGTGCCAGCAGCCAGAACAGGGGAATAAACACCGGGGAGCTGTTTTTT
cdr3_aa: CASSQNRGINTGELFF

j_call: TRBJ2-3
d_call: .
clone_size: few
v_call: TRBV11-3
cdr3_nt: TGTGCCAGCAGCAAACTCTCCCGCTACACAGATACGCAGTATTTT
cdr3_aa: CASSKLSRYTDTQYF

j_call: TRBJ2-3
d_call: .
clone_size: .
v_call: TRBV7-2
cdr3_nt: TGTGCCAGCAGCTTAGATCGTAGGGATACGCAGTATTTT
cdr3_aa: CASSLDRRDTQYF

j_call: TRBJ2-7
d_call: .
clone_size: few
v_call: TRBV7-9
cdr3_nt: TGTGCCAGCAGCTTAGGAGGGGCGACCTACGAGCAGTACTTC
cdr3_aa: CASSLGGATYEQYF

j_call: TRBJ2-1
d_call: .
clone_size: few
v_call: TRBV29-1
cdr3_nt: TGCAGCGTTGATATTAGTGGGGGAGGCAATGAGCAGTTCTTC
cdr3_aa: CSVDISGGGNEQFF

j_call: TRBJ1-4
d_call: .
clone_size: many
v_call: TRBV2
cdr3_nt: TGTGCCAGCAGTTCATTCGGGGCCGATAGAAAACTGTTTTTT
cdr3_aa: CASSSFGADRKLFF

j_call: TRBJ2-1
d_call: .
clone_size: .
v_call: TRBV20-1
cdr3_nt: TGCAGTGCTATGGGGAACAATGAGCAGTTCTTC
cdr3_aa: CSAMGNNEQFF

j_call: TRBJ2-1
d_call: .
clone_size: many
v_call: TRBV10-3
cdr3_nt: TGTGCCATCAGTTGGAGTGGAAATGAGCAGTTCTTC
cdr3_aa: CAISWSGNEQFF

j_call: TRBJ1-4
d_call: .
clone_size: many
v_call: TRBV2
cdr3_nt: TGTGCCAGCGGACAGTTTAAGAATGAAAAACTGTTTTTT
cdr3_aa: CASGQFKNEKLFF

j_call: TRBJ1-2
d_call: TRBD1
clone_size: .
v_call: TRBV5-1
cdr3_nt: TGCGCCAGCAGCCTTACCGGACAGGGTACCTACACCTTC
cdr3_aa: CASSLTGQGTYTF

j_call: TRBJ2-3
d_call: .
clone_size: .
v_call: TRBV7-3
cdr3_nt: TGTGCCAGCAGCTTCCAATGGGGCGGGAATGGCACAGATACGCAGTATTTT
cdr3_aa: CASSFQWGGNGTDTQYF

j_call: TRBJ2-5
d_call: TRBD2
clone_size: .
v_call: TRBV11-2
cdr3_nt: TGTGCCAGCAGCCCTCTTAGCGGGAGTGGAGAGACCCAGTACTTC
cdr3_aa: CASSPLSGSGETQYF

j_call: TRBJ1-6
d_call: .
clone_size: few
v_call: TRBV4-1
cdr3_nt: TGCGCCAGCAGCCAAGATCAGGTGTTATATTCACCCCTCCACTTT
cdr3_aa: CASSQDQVLYSPLHF

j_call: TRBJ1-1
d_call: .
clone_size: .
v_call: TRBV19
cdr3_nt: TGTGCCAGTAGTATAGGAGTCGACACTGAAGCTTTCTTT
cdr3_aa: CASSIGVDTEAFF

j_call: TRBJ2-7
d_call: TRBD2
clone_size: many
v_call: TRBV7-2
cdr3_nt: TGTGCCAGCAGCTTAGGACTAGCGGTGGGGGAGCAGTACTTC
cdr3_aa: CASSLGLAVGEQYF

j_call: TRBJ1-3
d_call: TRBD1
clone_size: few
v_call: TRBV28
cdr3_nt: TGTGCCAGCAGTTTCGGGACAGGGGGTGGAAACACCATATATTTT
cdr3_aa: CASSFGTGGGNTIYF

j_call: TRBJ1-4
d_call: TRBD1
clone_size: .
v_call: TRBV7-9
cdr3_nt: TGTGCCAGCAGGGCCGGGACAGATGAAAAACTGTTTTTT
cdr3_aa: CASRAGTDEKLFF

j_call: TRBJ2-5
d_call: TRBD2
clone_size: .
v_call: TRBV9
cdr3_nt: TGTGCCAGCAGCGTGGGGACTAGCCCACAAGAGACCCAGTACTTC
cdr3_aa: CASSVGTSPQETQYF

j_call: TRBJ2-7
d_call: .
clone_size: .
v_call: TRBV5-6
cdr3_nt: TGTGCCAGCAGCCCCAGGGGTTCGGGGGAGCAGTACTTC
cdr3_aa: CASSPRGSGEQYF

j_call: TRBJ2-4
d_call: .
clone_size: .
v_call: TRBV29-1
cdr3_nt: TGCAGCGTTGAACTGGACTATCTAGCCAAAAACATTCAGTACTTC
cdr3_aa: CSVELDYLAKNIQYF

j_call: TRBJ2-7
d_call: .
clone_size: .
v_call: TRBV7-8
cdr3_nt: TGTGCCAGCAGCTCCCCCGGACTCCTCTACGAGCAGTACTTC
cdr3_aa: CASSSPGLLYEQYF

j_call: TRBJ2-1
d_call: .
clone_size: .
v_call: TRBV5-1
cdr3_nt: TGCGCCAGCAGCCGGGGGACGTCCGACAATGAGCAGTTCTTC
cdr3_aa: CASSRGTSDNEQFF

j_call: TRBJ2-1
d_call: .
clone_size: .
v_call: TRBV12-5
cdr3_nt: TGTGCTAGTGGTGGACAGTTCAATGAGCAGTTCTTC
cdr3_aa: CASGGQFNEQFF

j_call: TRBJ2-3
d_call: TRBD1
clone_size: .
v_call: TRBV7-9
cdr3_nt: TGTGCCAGCAGCCAAACAGGGGGAGATACGCAGTATTTT
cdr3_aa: CASSQTGGDTQYF

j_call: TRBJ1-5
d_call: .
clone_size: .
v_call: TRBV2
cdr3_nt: TGTGCCAGCAAAAAGGCAGTTCGCAATCAGCCCCAGCATTTT
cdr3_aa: CASKKAVRNQPQHF

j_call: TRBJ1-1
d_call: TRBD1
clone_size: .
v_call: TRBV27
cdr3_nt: TGTGCCAGCAGGGGGACAGGAGGAAACACTGAAGCTTTCTTT
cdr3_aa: CASRGTGGNTEAFF

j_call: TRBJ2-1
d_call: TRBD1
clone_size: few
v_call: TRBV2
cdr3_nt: TGTGCCAGCATTTATCGGTCCAGGGGGTATGAGCAGTTCTTC
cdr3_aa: CASIYRSRGYEQFF

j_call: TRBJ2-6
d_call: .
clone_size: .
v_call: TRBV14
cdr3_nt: TGTGCCAGCAGCCGACCCACAGGGTACCCCACTGGGGCCAACGTCCTGACTTTC
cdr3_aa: CASSRPTGYPTGANVLTF

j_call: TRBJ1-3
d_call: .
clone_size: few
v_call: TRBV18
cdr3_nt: TGTGCCAGCTCACCGAACGATGGAAACACCATATATTTT
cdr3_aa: CASSPNDGNTIYF

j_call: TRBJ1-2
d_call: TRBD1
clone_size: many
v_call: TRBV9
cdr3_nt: TGTGCCAGCAGCGCCGGGACAGGCATCCTTATCGGCTACACCTTC
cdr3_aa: CASSAGTGILIGYTF

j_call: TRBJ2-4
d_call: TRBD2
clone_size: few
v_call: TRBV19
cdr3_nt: TGTGCCAGTAGTATACTTAGCGGGGGAACCCAAGCCAAAAACATTCAGTACTTC
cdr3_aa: CASSILSGGTQAKNIQYF

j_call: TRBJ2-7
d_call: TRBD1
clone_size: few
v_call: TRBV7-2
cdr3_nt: TGTGCCAGCAGCTGGGACAGAGCCTCTTACGAGCAGTACTTC
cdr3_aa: CASSWDRASYEQYF

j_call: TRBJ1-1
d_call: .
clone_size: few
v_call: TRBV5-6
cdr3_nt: TGTGCCAGCAGATCCTTAGGGGGAAACACTGAAGCTTTCTTT
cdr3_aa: CASRSLGGNTEAFF

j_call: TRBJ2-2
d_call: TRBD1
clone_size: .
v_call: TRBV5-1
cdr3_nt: TGCGCCAGCAGCTTGGGACAGGGGCCCCACGGGGAGCTGTTTTTT
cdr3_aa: CASSLGQGPHGELFF

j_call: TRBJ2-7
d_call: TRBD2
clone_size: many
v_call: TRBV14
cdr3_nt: TGTGCCAGCAGCCAAGGGTCGCGGGGGGGATGGACCTACGAGCAGTACTTC
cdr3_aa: CASSQGSRGGWTYEQYF

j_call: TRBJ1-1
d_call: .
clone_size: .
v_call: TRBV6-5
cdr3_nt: TGTGCCAGCAGTTACTTACCCCGGGCGGTAAGCACTGAAGCTTTCTTT
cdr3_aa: CASSYLPRAVSTEAFF

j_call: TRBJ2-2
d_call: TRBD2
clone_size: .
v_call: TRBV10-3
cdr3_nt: TGTGCCATCTCCCCTAGCGGGAGTGGAACCGGGGAGCTGTTTTTT
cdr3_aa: CAISPSGSGTGELFF

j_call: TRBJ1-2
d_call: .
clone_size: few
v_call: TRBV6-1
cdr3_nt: TGTGCCAGCAGTGAGATAAAGGGGGGTCACTATGGCTACACCTTC
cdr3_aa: CASSEIKGGHYGYTF

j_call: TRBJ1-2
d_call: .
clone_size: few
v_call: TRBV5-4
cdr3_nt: TGCGCCAGCAGCCCCTCGGGATTGACTAACTATGGCTACACCTTC
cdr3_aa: CASSPSGLTNYGYTF

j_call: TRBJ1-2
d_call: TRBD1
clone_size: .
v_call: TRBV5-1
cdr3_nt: TGCGCCAGCAGCTTGGCCACGACAGGGGGCAGTGGCTACACCTTC
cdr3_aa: CASSLATTGGSGYTF

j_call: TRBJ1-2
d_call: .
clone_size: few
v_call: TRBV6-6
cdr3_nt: TGTGCCAGCAGTATCGGCGGCCGGGTCGGCTACACCTTC
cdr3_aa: CASSIGGRVGYTF

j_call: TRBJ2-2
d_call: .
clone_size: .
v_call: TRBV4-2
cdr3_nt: TGTGCCAGCAGCCTGTACGGACAGCCGCGCACCGGGGAGCTGTTTTTT
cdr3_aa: CASSLYGQPRTGELFF

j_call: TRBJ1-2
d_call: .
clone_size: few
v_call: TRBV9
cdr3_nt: TGTGCCAGCAGCTGGGGATCGGATGGCCTTGGCTACACCTTC
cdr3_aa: CASSWGSDGLGYTF

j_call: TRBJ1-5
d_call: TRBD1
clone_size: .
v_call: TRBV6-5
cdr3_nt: TGTGCCAGTAAAAGCGACAGGGGCAATCAGCCCCAGCATTTT
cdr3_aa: CASKSDRGNQPQHF

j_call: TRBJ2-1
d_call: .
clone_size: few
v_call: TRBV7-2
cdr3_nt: TGTGCCAGCAGCCCATGGGGCAAGGGGGGTAGCTCCTACAATGAGCAGTTCTTC
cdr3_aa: CASSPWGKGGSSYNEQFF

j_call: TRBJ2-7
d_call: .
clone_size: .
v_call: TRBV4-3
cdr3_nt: TGCGCCAGCAGCCACGCCCCGTTCGGGGAGCAGTACTTC
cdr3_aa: CASSHAPFGEQYF

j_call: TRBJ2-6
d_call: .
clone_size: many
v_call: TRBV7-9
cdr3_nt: TGTGCCAGCAGCTTAGTTGGGGCCAACGTCCTGACTTTC
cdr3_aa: CASSLVGANVLTF

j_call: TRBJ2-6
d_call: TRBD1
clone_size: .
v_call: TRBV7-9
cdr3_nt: TGTGCCAGCAGCTCGGGACAGGTGGCGTATGGGGCCAACGTCCTGACTTTC
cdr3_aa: CASSSGQVAYGANVLTF

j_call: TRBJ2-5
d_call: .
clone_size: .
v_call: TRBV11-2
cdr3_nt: TGTGCCAGCAGCTTAGAGTCTGGGTACGAGACCCAGTACTTC
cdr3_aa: CASSLESGYETQYF

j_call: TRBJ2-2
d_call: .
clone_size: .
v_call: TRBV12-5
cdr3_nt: TGTGCTAGTGGTGCCGACAACACCGGGGAGCTGTTTTTT
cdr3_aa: CASGADNTGELFF

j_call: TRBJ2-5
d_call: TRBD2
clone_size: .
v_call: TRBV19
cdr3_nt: TGTGCCAGCAGTTTAGCGGGCGTGGAGACCCAGTACTTC
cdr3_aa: CASSLAGVETQYF

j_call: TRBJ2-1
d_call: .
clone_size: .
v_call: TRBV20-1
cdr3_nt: TGCAGTGCGACGGAGGGGACCTTGAGAGTCTTC
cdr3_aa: CSATEGTLRVF

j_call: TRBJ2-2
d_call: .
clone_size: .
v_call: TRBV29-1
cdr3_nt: TGCAGCGTTGCTGTATCCGGGGGCACCGGGGAGCTGTTTTTT
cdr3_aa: CSVAVSGGTGELFF

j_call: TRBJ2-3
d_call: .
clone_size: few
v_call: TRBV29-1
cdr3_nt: TGCAGCGTTGACAGGGGGGCAGATACGCAGTATTTT
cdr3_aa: CSVDRGADTQYF

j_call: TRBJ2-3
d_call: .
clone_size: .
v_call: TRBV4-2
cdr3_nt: TGTGCCAGCAGCCGGGAGTCTTCGTGGTATTTT
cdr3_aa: CASSRESSWYF

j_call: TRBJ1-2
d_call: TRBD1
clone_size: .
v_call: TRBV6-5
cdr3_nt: TGTGCCAGCAGACCGGGACAGGGTTATGGCTACACCTTC
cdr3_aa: CASRPGQGYGYTF